This T cell receptor beta chain was observed in a study of Graves' ophthalmopathy and Graves' hyperthyroidism. This clonotype was seen at least ten times. Its antigen is as yet unknown. Amplified TCR beta CDR3 regions were obtained using RNA transcripts as template. After a first-round RT-PCR with HTBI primers, a second-round multiplex PCR was run. TCRdb reanalysed the multiplex PCR reads using MiXCR and keeps one entry per CDR3 protein. The profile covers about 1.1 million distinct CDR3 sequences, with about two fifths appearing a single time and around 10% taken by the ten largest. General study points: Blood was where most expanded thyroid clonotypes above 0.001 frequency also turned up.

The length of the CDR3 is 14 residues. Germline loops: CDR1 SEHNR, CDR2 FQNEAQ (reference sequence). V was cut by 5 bases and J by 4 bases, with 14 bases left in between. This sequence joins TRBV7-9 and TRBJ2-5; D is unresolved. The material sequenced was peripheral blood or thyroid tissue (not recorded which). The TCR sequence derives from an adult man with Graves' hyperthyroidism. The CDR3 coding sequence is TGTGCCAGCAGCACGACTGGAACGGGAGAGACCCAGTACTTC. It codes for CASSTTGTGETQYF. Full variable domain (remainder filled in from reference TRBV7-9 and TRBJ2-5): DTGVSQNPRHKITKRGQNVTFRCDPISEHNRLYWYRQTLGQGPEFLTYFQNEAQLEKSRLLSDRFSAERPKGSFSTLEIQRTEQGDSAMYLCASSTTGTGETQYFGPGTRLLVL.